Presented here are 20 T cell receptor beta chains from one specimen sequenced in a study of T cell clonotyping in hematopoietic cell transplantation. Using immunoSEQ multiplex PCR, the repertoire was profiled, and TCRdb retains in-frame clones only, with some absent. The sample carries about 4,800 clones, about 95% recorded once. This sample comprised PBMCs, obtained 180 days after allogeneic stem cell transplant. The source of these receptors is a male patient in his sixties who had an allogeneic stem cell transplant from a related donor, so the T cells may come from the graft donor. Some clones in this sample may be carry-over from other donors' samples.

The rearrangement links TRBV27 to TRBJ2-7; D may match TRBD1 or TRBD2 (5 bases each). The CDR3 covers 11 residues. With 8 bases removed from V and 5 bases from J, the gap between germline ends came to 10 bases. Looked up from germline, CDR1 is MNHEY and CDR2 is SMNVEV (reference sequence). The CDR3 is CASGGLDEQYF. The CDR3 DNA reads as TGTGCCAGCGGGGGTCTCGACGAGCAGTACTTC.

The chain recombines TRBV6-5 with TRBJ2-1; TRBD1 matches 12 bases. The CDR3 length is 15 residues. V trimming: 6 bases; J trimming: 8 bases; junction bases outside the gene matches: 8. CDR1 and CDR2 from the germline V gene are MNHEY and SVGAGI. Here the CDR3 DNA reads TGTGCCAGCAGCGCGGGACAGGGGGCATTGGATGAGCAGTTCTTC. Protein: CASSAGQGALDEQFF.

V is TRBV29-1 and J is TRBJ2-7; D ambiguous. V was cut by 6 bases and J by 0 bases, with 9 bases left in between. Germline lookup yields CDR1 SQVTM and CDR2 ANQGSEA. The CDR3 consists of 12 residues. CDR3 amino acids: CSVQLLSYEQYF. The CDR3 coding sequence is TGCAGCGTACAGCTGCTCTCCTACGAGCAGTACTTC.

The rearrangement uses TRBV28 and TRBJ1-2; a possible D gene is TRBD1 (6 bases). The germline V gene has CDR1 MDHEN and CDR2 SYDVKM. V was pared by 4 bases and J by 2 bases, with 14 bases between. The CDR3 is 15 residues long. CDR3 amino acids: CASSSGQIRNYGYTF. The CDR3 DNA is TGTGCCAGCAGTTCCGGACAGATTCGGAACTATGGCTACACCTTC.

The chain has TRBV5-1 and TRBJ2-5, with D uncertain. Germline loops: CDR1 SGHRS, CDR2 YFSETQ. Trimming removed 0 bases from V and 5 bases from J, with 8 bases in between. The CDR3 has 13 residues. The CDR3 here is CASSLVAQETQYF. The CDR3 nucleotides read TGCGCCAGCAGCTTGGTAGCCCAGGAGACCCAGTACTTC.

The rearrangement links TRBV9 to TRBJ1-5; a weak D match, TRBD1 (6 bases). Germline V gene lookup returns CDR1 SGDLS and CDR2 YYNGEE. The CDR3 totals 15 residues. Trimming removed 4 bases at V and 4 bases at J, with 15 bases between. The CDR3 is CASSFTGGRNQPQHF. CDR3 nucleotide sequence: TGTGCCAGCAGCTTTACCGGGGGCCGGAATCAGCCCCAGCATTTT.

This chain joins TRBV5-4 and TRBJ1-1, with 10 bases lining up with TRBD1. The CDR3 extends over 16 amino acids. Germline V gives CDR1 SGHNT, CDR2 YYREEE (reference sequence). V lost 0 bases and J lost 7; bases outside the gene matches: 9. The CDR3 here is CASSLGPTGGSSEAFF. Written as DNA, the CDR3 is TGTGCCAGCAGCTTGGGGCCGACAGGGGGCTCTAGTGAAGCTTTCTTT.

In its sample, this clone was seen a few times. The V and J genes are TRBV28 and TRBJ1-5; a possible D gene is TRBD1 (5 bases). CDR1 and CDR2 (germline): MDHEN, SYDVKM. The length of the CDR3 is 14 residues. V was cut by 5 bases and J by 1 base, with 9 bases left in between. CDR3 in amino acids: CASSPWDSNQPQHF. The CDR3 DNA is TGTGCCAGCAGTCCCTGGGACAGCAATCAGCCCCAGCATTTT.

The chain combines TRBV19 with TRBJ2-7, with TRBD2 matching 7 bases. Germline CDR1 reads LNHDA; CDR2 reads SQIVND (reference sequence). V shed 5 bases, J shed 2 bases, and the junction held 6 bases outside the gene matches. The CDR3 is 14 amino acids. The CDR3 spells CASSPRGLAYEQYF. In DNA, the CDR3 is TGTGCCAGTAGTCCACGCGGACTAGCCTACGAGCAGTACTTC.

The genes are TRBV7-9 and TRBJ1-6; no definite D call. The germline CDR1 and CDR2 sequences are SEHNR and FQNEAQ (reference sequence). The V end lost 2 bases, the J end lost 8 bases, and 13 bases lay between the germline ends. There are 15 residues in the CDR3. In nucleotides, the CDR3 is TGTGCCAGCAGCTTAACACCGGCCCTTGATTCACCCCTCCACTTT. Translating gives CASSLTPALDSPLHF. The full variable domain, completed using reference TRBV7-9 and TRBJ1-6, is DTGVSQNPRHKITKRGQNVTFRCDPISEHNRLYWYRQTLGQGPEFLTYFQNEAQLEKSRLLSDRFSAERPKGSFSTLEIQRTEQGDSAMYLCASSLTPALDSPLHFGNGTRLTVT.

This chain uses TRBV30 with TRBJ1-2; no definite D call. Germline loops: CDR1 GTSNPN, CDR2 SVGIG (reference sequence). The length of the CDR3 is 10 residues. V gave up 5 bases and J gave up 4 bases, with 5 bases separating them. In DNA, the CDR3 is TGTGCCTGGGGGAGCTATGGCTACACCTTC. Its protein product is CAWGSYGYTF.

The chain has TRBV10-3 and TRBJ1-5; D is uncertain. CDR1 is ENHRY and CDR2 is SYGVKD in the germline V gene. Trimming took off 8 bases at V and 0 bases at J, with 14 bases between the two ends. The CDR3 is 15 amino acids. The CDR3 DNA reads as TGTGCCATCTCACCTAGCCTAGATAGCAATCAGCCCCAGCATTTT. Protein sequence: CAISPSLDSNQPQHF.

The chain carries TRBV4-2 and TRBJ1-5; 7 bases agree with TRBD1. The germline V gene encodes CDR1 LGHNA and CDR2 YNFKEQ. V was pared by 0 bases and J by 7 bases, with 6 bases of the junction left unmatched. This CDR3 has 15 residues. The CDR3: CASSQDQGGRQPQHF. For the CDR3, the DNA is TGTGCCAGCAGCCAAGACCAGGGGGGAAGGCAGCCCCAGCATTTT.

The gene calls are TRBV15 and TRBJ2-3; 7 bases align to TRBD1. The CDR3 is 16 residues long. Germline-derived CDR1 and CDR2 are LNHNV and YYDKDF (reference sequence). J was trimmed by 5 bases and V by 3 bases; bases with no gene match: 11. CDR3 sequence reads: CATSSPSGTDEDTQYF. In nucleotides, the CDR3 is TGTGCCACCAGCAGCCCGAGTGGGACAGACGAAGATACGCAGTATTTT.

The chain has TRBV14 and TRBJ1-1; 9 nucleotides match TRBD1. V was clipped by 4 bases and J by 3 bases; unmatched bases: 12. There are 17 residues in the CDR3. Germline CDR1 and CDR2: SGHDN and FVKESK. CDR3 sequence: CASSLRTGGSYDTEAFF. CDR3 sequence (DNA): TGTGCCAGCAGCCTCCGAACAGGGGGCTCTTACGACACTGAAGCTTTCTTT.

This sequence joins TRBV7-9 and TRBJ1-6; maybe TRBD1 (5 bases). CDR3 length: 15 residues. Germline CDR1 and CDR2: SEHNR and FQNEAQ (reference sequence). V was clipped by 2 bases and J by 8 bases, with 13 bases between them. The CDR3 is CASSLQPGIDSPLHF. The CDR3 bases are TGTGCCAGCAGCTTACAGCCAGGGATCGATTCACCCCTCCACTTT.

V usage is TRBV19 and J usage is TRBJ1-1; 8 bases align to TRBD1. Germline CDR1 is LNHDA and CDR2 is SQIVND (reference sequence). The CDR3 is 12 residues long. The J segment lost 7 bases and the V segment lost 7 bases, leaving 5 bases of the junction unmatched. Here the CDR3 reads CASNLDRGEAFF. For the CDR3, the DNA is TGTGCCAGTAACCTCGACAGGGGTGAAGCTTTCTTT.

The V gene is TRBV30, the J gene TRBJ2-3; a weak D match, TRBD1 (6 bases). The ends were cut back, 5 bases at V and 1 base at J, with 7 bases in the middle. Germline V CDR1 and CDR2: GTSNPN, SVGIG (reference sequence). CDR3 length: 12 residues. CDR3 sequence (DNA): TGTGCCTGGGAGGGGGGCACAGATACGCAGTATTTT. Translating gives CAWEGGTDTQYF.

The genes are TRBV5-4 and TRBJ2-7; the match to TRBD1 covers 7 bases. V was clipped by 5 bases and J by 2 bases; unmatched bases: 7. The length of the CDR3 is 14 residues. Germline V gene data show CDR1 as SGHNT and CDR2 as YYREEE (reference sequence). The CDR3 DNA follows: TGTGCCAGCAGTCCTGCCGGGACAGCCTACGAGCAGTACTTC. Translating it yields CASSPAGTAYEQYF. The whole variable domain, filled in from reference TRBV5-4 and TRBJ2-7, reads ETGVTQSPTHLIKTRGQQVTLRCSSQSGHNTVSWYQQALGQGPQFIFQYYREEENGRGNFPPRFSGLQFPNYSSELNVNALELDDSALYLCASSPAGTAYEQYFGPGTRLTVT.

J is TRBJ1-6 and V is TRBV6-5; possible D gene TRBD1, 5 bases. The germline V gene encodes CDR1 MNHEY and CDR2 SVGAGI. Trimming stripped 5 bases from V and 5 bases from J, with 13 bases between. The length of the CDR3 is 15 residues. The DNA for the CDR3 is TGTGCCAGCAGTCGAGAGGGGCTGAATAATTCACCCCTCCACTTT. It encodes CASSREGLNNSPLHF.